One T cell receptor beta chain is described in this entry. The antigen remains undetermined. The TCR beta cDNA libraries contained unique molecular identifiers. MiXCR, applied by TCRdb to the PCR reads, yields one record per CDR3 protein. The sample contains about 810,000 distinct CDR3 sequences, approximately 50% of which appear only once. The data belong to a study of post-analysis software for immune sequencing data. Trimming removed 3 bases at V and 5 bases at J, with 5 bases between. The length of the CDR3 is 12 residues. Germline loops: CDR1 LGHNT, CDR2 FRNRAP. Study results and caveats: With TRBV5-6, TRBV5-1 and TRBV20-1 included, a handful of TRBV segments were more frequent in patients than in controls.

This TCR was recovered from a girl under 18 with multiple sclerosis. The V call is TRBV12-5, the J call TRBJ1-5, with D uncertain. Sequencing was carried out using blood. CDR3 in DNA: TGTGCTAGTGGTTTCCTATATCAGCCCCAGCATTTT. This gives the protein CASGFLYQPQHF.